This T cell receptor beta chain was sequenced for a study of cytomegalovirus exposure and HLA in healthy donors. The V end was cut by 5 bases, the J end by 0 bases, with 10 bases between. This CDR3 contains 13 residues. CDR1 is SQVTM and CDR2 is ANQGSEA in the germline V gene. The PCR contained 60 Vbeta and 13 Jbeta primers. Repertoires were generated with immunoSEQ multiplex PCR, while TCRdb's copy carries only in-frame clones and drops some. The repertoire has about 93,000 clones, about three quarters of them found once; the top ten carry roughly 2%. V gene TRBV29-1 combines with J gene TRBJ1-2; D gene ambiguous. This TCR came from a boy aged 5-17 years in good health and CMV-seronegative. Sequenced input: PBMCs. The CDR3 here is CSVMGSPNYGYTF. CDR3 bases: TGCAGCGTTATGGGGAGCCCTAACTATGGCTACACCTTC. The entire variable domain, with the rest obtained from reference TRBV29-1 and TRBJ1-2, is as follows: SAVISQKPSRDICQRGTSLTIQCQVDSQVTMMFWYRQQPGQSLTLIATANQGSEATYESGFVIDKFPISRPNLTFSTLTVSNMSPEDSSIYLCSVMGSPNYGYTFGSGTRLTVV.